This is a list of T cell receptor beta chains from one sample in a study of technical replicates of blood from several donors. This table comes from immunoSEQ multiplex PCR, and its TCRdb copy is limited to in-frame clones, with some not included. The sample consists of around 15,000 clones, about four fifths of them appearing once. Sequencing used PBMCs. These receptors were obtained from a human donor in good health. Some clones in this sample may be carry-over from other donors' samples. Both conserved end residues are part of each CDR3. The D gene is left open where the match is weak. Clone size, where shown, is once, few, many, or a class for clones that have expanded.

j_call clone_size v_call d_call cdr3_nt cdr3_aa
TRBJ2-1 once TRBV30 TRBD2 TGTGCCTGGGGGGGGACTAGCGGATCCGAGCAGTTCTTC CAWGGTSGSEQFF
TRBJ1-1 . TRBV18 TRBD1 TGTGCCAGCTCACCGATGGGGACAGAGAACACTGAAGCTTTCTTT CASSPMGTENTEAFF
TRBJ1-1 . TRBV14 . TGTGCCAGCAGCCTTGGTATGGGCAGGGGGAACACTGAAGCTTTCTTT CASSLGMGRGNTEAFF
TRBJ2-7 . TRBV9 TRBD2 TGTGCCAGCAGCCCACTCAGCACCGGGACTAGCACCTTCGAGCAGTACTTC CASSPLSTGTSTFEQYF
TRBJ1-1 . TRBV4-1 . TGCGCCAGCAGCCACATCGGTAGGGGGAGGAACACTGAAGCTTTCTTT CASSHIGRGRNTEAFF
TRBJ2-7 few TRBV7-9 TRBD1 TGTGCCAGCAGTCGACAGGGGGCCTATTCCTACGAGCAGTACTTC CASSRQGAYSYEQYF
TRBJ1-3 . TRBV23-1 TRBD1 TGCGCCAGCAGTACAGGGGCTATAAGCTCTGGAAACACCATATATTTT CASSTGAISSGNTIYF
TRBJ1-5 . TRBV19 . TGTGCCAGTAGCCCGCAAGGGGGAAGCAATCAGCCCCAGCATTTT CASSPQGGSNQPQHF
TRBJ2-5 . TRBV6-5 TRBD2 TGTGCCAGCAGTTACGAGACTAGCGGGCCCCAAGAGACCCAGTACTTC CASSYETSGPQETQYF
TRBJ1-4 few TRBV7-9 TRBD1 TGTGCCAGCAGCCCCAGACAGGGGTTTGGTGAAAAACTGTTTTTT CASSPRQGFGEKLFF
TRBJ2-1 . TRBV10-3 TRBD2 TGTGCCATCAGCCCGAACGTGGGACTAGCGGGCGGGTATGAGCAGTTCTTC CAISPNVGLAGGYEQFF
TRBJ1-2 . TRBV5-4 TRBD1 TGTGCCAGCAGCGGTAAACAGGGGAGTCACTATGGCTACACCTTC CASSGKQGSHYGYTF
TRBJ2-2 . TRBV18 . TGTGCCAGCTCACCATTTGAGACATGGGCGAACACCGGGGAGCTGTTTTTT CASSPFETWANTGELFF
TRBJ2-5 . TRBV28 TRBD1 TGTGCCAGCAGTTTGGCAGGGGGCATGAAGACCCAGTACTTC CASSLAGGMKTQYF
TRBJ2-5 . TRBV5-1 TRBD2 TGCGCCAGCAGATCAACTAGCGGGGGAGAGACCCAGTACTTC CASRSTSGGETQYF
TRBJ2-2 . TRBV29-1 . TGCAGCGTTCATACCCACATGGACTCCGGGGAGCTGTTTTTT CSVHTHMDSGELFF
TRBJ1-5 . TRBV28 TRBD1 TGTGCCAGCAGCGACAGGGAGGAGGTACAGCCCCAGCATTTT CASSDREEVQPQHF
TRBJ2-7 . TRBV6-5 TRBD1 TGTGCCAGCAGTTCCTCTCCAGGGACAGTCTCCTACGAGCAGTACTTC CASSSSPGTVSYEQYF
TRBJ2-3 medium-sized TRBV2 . TGTGCCAGCAGTGCAGCGGAGACCACAGATACGCAGTATTTT CASSAAETTDTQYF
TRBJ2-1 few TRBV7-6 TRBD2 TGTGCCAGCAGCTCAGAAGCGGGAAGCTACAATGAGCAGTTCTTC CASSSEAGSYNEQFF
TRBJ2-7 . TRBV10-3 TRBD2 TGTGCCATCAATGGGGGAGGGAAGGTCGGTTTGCGGGTAACCTACGAGCAGTACTTC CAINGGGKVGLRVTYEQYF
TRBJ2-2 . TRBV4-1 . TGCGCCAGCAGCCAAGATCTAGTAGAAGCGAACACCGGGGAGCTGTTTTTT CASSQDLVEANTGELFF
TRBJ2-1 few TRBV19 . TGTGCCAGTGGGCAGCTCTCCTACAATGAGCAGTTCTTC CASGQLSYNEQFF
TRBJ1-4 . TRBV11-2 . TGTGCCAGCAGCTTAGAATATGACAGCCCTAATGAAAAACTGTTTTTT CASSLEYDSPNEKLFF
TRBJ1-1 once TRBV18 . TGTGCCAGCTCACCCGACAGCGCTGAAGCTTTCTTT CASSPDSAEAFF
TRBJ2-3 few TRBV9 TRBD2 TGTGCCAGCAGCCCGGCGGGGGAGGCTACAGATACGCAGTATTTT CASSPAGEATDTQYF
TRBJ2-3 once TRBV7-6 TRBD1 TGTGCCAGCAGCCAGGGGACAGGGGGCGGGACAGATACGCAGTATTTT CASSQGTGGGTDTQYF
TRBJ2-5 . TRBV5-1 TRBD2 TGCGCCAGCAGCTTGGCCACCTACTTGGGACTAGCGGGGTGGACCCAGTACTTC CASSLATYLGLAGWTQYF
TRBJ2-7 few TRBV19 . TGTGCCAGCAAGGACAGAGTGTCCTACGAGCAGTACTTC CASKDRVSYEQYF
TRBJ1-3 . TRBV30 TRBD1 TGTGCCTGGAGACACCCAGGGACAGCTGGAAACACCATATATTTT CAWRHPGTAGNTIYF
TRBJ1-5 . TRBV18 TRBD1 TGTGCCAGCTCACCACCGGGACAGGGCGGTCAGCCCCAGCATTTT CASSPPGQGGQPQHF
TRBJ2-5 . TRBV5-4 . TGTGCCAGCAGCAGTGGACAGAAAGAGACCCAGTACTTC CASSSGQKETQYF
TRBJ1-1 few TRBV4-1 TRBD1 TGCGCCAGCAGCCATAGACAGGGGGTCACTGAAGCTTTCTTT CASSHRQGVTEAFF
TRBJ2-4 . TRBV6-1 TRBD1 TGTGCCAGCACCCCCAGGGGGCTCGGCATTCAGTACTTC CASTPRGLGIQYF
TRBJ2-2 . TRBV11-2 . TGTGCCAGCAGCCCCCCCCAGGGCCACGGCGGGGAGCTGTTTTTT CASSPPQGHGGELFF
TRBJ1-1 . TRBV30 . TGTGCCTGGAGGGCCACTGAAGCTTTCTTT CAWRATEAFF
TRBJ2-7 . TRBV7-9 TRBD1 TGTGCCAGCAGAGGACAGGGGACCTACGAGCAGTACTTC CASRGQGTYEQYF
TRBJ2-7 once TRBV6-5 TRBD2 TGTGCCAGCAGTTACGCGAGACTAGCGGGAGCCGAGCAGTACTTC CASSYARLAGAEQYF
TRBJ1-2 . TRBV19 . TGTGCCAGTAGTTTGAGGACAGATGGGGGATATCGTGGCTACACCTTC CASSLRTDGGYRGYTF
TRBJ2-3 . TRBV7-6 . TGTGCCAGCAGCCCCTCACCGGGGCCGGGGGCAGATACGCAGTATTTT CASSPSPGPGADTQYF
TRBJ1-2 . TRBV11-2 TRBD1 TGTGCCAGCAGCTTTATAGACAGGGCCAACTATGGCTACACCTTC CASSFIDRANYGYTF
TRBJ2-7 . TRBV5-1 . TGCGCCAGCAGCTTGGACAGCTTCTCCTACGAGCAGTACTTC CASSLDSFSYEQYF
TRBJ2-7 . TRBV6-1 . TGTGCCAGCATCGCGTCTGCGGCGAGGTACGAGCAGTACTTC CASIASAARYEQYF
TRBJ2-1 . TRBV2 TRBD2 TGTGCCAGCAGTGAATATTCTAGCGGGAGGGCCTACAATGAGCAGTTCTTC CASSEYSSGRAYNEQFF
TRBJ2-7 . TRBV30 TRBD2 TGTGCCTCCCAAACTAGCGGGAGGATCGAGCAGTACTTC CASQTSGRIEQYF
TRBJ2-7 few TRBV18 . TGTGCCAGCTCACCGTTTCCAGGGTCCGAGCAGTACTTC CASSPFPGSEQYF
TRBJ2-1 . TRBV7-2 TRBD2 TGTGCCAGCAGCTCCAGGACTAGCGGGAGGTGGGGCGAGCAGTTCTTC CASSSRTSGRWGEQFF
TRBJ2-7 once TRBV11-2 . TGTGCCAGCAGCTACCCTTATGGGCGCTCCTACGAGCAGTACTTC CASSYPYGRSYEQYF
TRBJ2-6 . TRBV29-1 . TGCAGCGTTTTAACAGCGGCTGGGGCCAACGTCCTGACTTTC CSVLTAAGANVLTF
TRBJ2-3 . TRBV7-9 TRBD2 TGTGCCAGCAGCTTCCCCGGGGGGAGCACAGATACGCAGTATTTT CASSFPGGSTDTQYF
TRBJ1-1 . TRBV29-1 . TGCAGCGCATCGACAGTTATGAACACTGAAGCTTTCTTT CSASTVMNTEAFF
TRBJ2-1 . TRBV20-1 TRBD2 TGCAGTGCCGCCGTTGGGACTAAGGAGTTCTTC CSAAVGTKEFF
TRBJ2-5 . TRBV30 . TGTGCCTGGAGCCTTGGCGGAGAGACCCAGTACTTC CAWSLGGETQYF
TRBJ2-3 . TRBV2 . TGTGCCAGCAGTGACGTTGTTACCGTCGGAGATACGCAGTATTTT CASSDVVTVGDTQYF